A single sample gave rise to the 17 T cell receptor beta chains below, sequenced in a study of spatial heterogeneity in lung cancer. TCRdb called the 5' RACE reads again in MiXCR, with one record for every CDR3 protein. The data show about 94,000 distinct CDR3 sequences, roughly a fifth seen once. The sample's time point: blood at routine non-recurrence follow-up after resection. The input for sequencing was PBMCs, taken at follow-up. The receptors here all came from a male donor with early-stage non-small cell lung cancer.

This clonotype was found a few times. The CDR3 sequence: CSAGEGWGYTF. CDR3 in DNA: TGCAGTGCTGGGGAAGGGTGGGGCTACACCTTC. V usage is TRBV20-1 and J usage is TRBJ1-2; D is undetermined. The germline V gene encodes CDR1 DFQATT and CDR2 SNEGSKA (reference sequence). This CDR3 spans 11 amino acids. Trimming left V 5 bases short and J 8 bases short, with 12 bases between.

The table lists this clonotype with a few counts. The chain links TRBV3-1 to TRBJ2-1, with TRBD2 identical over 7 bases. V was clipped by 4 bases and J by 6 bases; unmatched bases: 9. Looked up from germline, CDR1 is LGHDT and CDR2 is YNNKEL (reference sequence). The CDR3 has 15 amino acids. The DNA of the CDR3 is TGTGCCAGCAGCCCCAGCGGGAACTTCGCCAATGAGCAGTTCTTC. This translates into CASSPSGNFANEQFF.

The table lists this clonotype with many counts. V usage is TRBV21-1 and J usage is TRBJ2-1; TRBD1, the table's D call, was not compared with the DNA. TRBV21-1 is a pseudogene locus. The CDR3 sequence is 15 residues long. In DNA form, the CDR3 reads TGTGCCAGCATCAGGTCCCCGAGCTCCTACAATGAGCAGTTCTTC. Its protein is CASIRSPSSYNEQFF.

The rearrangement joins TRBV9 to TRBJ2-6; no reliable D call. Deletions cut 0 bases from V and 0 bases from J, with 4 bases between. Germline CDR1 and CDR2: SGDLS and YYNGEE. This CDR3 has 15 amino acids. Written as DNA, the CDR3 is TGTGCCAGCAGCGTAGTCTCCTCTGGGGCCAACGTCCTGACTTTC. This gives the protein CASSVVSSGANVLTF.

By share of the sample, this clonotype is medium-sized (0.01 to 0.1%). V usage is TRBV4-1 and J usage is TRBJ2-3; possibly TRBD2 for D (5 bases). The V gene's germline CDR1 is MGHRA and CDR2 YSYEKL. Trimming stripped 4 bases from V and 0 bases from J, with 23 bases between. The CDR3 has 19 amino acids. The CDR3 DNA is TGCGCCAGCAGCCCAGCGGAGGCAGAGTTAGTGGTCAGCACAGATACGCAGTATTTT. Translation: CASSPAEAELVVSTDTQYF.

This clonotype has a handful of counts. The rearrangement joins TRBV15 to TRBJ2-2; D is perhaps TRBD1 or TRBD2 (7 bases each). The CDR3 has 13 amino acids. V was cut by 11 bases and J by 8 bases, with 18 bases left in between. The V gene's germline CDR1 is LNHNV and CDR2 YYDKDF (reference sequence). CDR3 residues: CAAGREGQGELFF. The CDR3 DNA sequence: TGTGCCGCTGGGAGGGAGGGACAGGGGGAGCTGTTTTTT.

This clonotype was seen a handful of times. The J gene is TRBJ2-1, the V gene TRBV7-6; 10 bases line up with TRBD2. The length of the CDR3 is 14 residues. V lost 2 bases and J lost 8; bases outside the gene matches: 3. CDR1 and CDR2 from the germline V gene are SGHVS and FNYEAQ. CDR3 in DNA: TGTGCCAGCAGCTTATCTAGCGGGAGCGATGAGCAGTTCTTC. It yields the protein CASSLSSGSDEQFF.

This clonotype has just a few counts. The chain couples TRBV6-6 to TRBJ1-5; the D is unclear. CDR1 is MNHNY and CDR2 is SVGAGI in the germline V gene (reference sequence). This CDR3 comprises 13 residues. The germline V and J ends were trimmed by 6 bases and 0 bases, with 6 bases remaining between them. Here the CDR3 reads CASSGYSNQPQHF. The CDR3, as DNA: TGTGCCAGCAGCGGCTATAGCAATCAGCCCCAGCATTTT.

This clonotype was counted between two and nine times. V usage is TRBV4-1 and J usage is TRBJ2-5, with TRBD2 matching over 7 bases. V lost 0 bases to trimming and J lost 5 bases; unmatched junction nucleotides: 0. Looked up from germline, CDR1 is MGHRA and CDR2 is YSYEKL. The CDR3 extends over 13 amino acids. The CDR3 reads CASSQDGGETQYF. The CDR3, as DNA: TGCGCCAGCAGCCAAGACGGGGGGGAGACCCAGTACTTC.

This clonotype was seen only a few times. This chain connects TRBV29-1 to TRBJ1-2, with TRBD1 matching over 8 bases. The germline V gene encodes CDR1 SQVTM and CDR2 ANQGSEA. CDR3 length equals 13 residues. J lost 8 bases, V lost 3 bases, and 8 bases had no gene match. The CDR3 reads CSVDKDREGGYTF. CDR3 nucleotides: TGCAGCGTTGACAAGGACAGGGAAGGAGGCTACACCTTC.

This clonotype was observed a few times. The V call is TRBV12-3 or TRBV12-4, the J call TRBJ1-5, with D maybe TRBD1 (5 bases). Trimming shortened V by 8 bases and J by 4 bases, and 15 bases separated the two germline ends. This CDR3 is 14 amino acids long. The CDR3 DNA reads TGTGCCAGCTCAAGCGGGACCTTTAATCAGCCCCAGCATTTT. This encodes CASSSGTFNQPQHF.

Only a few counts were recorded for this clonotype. The CDR3 DNA reads TGTGCCAGCAGCTTAGATCCAGCGGGCCCCCAAGAGACCCAGTACTTC. Its translation is CASSLDPAGPQETQYF. The chain combines TRBV11-2 with TRBJ2-5; tentative D call: TRBD2 (6 bases). Germline CDR1 is SGHAT and CDR2 is FQNNGV. The V and J ends lost 0 bases and 1 base respectively, with 12 bases between them. This CDR3 comprises 16 residues.

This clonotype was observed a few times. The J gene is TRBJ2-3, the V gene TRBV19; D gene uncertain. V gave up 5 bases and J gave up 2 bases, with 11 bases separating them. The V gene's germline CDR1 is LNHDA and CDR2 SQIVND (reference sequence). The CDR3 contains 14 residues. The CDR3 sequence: CASSRIPVTDTQYF. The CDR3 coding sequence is TGTGCCAGTAGTCGAATTCCAGTCACAGATACGCAGTATTTT. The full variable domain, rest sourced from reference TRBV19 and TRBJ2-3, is DGGITQSPKYLFRKEGQNVTLSCEQNLNHDAMYWYRQDPGQGLRLIYYSQIVNDFQKGDIAEGYSVSREKKESFPLTVTSAQKNPTAFYLCASSRIPVTDTQYFGPGTRLTVL.

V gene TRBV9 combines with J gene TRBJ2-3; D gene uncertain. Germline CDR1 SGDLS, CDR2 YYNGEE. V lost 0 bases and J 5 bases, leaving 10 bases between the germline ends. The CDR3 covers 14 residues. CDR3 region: CASSVDWKGDTQYF. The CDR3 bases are TGTGCCAGCAGCGTAGATTGGAAGGGAGATACGCAGTATTTT.

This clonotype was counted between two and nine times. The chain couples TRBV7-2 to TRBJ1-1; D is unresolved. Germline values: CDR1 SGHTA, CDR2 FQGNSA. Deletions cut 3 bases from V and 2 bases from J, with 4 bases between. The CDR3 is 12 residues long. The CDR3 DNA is TGTGCCAGCAGCTTTTTTAACACTGAAGCTTTCTTT. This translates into CASSFFNTEAFF.

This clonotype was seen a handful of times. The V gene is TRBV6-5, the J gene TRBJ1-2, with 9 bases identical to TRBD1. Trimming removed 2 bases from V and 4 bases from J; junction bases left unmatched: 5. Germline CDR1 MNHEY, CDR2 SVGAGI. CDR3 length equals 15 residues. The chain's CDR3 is CASSYNRGPGYGYTF. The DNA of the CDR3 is TGTGCCAGCAGTTACAACAGGGGGCCGGGCTATGGCTACACCTTC.

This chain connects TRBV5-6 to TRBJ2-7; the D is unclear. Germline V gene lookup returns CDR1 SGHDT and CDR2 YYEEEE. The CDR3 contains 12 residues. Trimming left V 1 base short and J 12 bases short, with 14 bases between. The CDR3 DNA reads TGTGCCAGCAGCTTGAAACGGACCGGTTGGTACTTC. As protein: CASSLKRTGWYF.